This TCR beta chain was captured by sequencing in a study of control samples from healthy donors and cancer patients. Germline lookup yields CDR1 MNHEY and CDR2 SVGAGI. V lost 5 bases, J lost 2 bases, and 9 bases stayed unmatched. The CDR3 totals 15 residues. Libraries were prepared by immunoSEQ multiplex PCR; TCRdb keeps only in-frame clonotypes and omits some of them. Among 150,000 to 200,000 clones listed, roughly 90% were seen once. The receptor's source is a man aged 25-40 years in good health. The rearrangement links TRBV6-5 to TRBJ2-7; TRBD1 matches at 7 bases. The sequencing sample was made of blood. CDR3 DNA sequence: TGTGCCAGCAGTCAAACCGGGACAGAGACCTACGAGCAGTACTTC. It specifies CASSQTGTETYEQYF.